This T cell receptor (beta chain) was sequenced in a study of blood T cell repertoires in COVID-19. About the research overall: From the United States, Italy and Spain came samples of acute and convalescent COVID-19. T cells, B-cell-depleted T cells, or PBMCs provided the cDNA or gDNA that served as material.

Assay used: immunoSEQ multiplex PCR; TCRdb lists only in-frame clones, some missing. The table shows about 53,000 clones, with about three quarters occurring only once. V was cut by 4 bases and J by 4 bases, with 10 bases left in between. This CDR3 contains 12 residues. Per germline, CDR1 SQVTM and CDR2 ANQGSEA. The clonotype originates from a man aged 70-80 years with active or convalescent COVID-19. The chain employs TRBV29-1 and TRBJ1-2, with D unresolved. Material: peripheral blood. CDR3 in amino acids: CSVGLLSYGYTF. The CDR3 DNA sequence: TGCAGCGTTGGTCTCTTGAGCTATGGCTACACCTTC.